These 25 T cell receptor beta chains were sequenced from one sample in a study of graft-versus-host responses after intestinal transplantation. Assay used: immunoSEQ multiplex PCR; TCRdb lists only in-frame clones, some missing. The sample lists over 70,000 clones; about 94% were seen once. No antigen is known for these receptors. Sample: unstimulated CD8+ T cells sorted from spleen or lymph node cells, taken before intestinal transplant. The receptors here all came from a human donor who received an intestinal transplant.

The V gene is TRBV7-2, the J gene TRBJ1-4; 7 bases map to TRBD1. The CDR3 totals 14 residues. Trimming removed 6 bases from V and 5 bases from J; junction bases left unmatched: 6. Per germline, CDR1 SGHTA and CDR2 FQGNSA. Here the CDR3 DNA reads TGTGCCAGCAGTTACTGGACAGGAAATGAAAAACTGTTTTTT. Amino acid sequence: CASSYWTGNEKLFF.

Worth noting for this clone: One junction end does not reproduce the germline sequence, and a read error may be involved. V gene TRBV7-9 combines with J gene TRBJ2-5; no clear D. The CDR3 length is 15 residues. The germline V gene has CDR1 SEHNR and CDR2 FQNEAQ (reference sequence). CDR3 protein: CASSSPLTAQGTQYF. Written as DNA, the CDR3 is TGTGCCAGCAGCTCCCCCTTAACGGCCCAAGGGACCCAGTACTTC.

The chain links TRBV7-9 to TRBJ2-5, with 8 bases that match TRBD2. The J call may be faulty, since TRBJ2-7 better matches the DNA end. This CDR3 comprises 14 residues. Germline V gene data show CDR1 as SEHNR and CDR2 as FQNEAQ (reference sequence). This CDR3 reads CASSLISGIYEQYF. CDR3 in DNA: TGTGCCAGCAGCTTAATTAGCGGGATCTACGAGCAGTACTTC.

The chain is built from TRBV27 and TRBJ2-3; D possibly corresponds to TRBD2 (5 bases). This CDR3 has 17 residues. Germline V gene data show CDR1 as MNHEY and CDR2 as SMNVEV (reference sequence). V was pared by 5 bases and J by 0 bases, with 18 bases between. This chain's CDR3 is CASSLHRGISSTDTQYF. CDR3 coding DNA: TGTGCCAGCAGTCTACACCGAGGGATTTCTAGCACAGATACGCAGTATTTT.

The chain has TRBV10-3 and TRBJ1-1; tentatively, D is TRBD1 (6 bases). Deletions cut 11 bases from V and 2 bases from J, with 15 bases between. CDR1 and CDR2 from the germline V gene are ENHRY and SYGVKD. The CDR3 is 13 residues long. The CDR3 region has the DNA TGTGCCGGCGGGGGGGCTGGTAACACTGAAGCTTTCTTT. Its translation is CAGGGAGNTEAFF.

This clone was picked up one time. The chain joins TRBV5-1 to TRBJ2-1; no clear D gene. Trimming cost V 2 bases and J 7 bases, with 10 bases left between them. Germline loops: CDR1 SGHRS, CDR2 YFSETQ. The length of the CDR3 is 13 residues. CDR3 residues: CASSFRLPNEQFF. In DNA, the CDR3 is TGCGCCAGCAGCTTTAGACTTCCAAATGAGCAGTTCTTC.

Comments on this clone: The identical CDR3 is also encoded by other nucleotide sequences in the sample. The chain recombines TRBV27 with TRBJ2-7; 10 nucleotides align to TRBD2. The V gene's germline CDR1 is MNHEY and CDR2 SMNVEV (reference sequence). The CDR3 totals 14 residues. J lost 1 base, V lost 4 bases, and 1 base had no gene match. The CDR3 is CASSWTSGSYEQYF. DNA for the CDR3: TGTGCCAGCAGTTGGACTAGCGGTTCCTACGAGCAGTACTTC.

J is TRBJ2-1 and V is TRBV4-1; 9 nucleotides align to TRBD2. Germline-derived CDR1 and CDR2 are MGHRA and YSYEKL. The junction had 8 bases not matched to a gene; V was cut back by 0 bases and J by 8 bases. The CDR3 has 16 residues. CDR3 nucleotides: TGCGCCAGCAGCCAAGATTTGCTAGCGGGATGGGATGAGCAGTTCTTC. This translates into CASSQDLLAGWDEQFF.

The rearrangement uses TRBV9 and TRBJ2-3, with D unclear. Germline CDR1 SGDLS, CDR2 YYNGEE. The CDR3 covers 13 residues. The ends were cut back, 4 bases at V and 5 bases at J, with 11 bases in the middle. CDR3 coding DNA: TGTGCCAGCAGCCGATCAGGACGAGATACGCAGTATTTT. As protein: CASSRSGRDTQYF.

This rearrangement joins TRBV7-9 to TRBJ1-4, with D perhaps matching TRBD1 (5 bases). Trimming pared 5 bases from V and 3 bases from J, leaving 16 bases between. This CDR3 has 16 residues. Germline V gives CDR1 SEHNR, CDR2 FQNEAQ (reference sequence). The CDR3 DNA sequence: TGTGCCAGCAGCGCAACAGGTGCTGAGGCTAATGAAAAACTGTTTTTT. Its protein product is CASSATGAEANEKLFF. The full variable domain, with the rest looked up from reference TRBV7-9 and TRBJ1-4, is DTGVSQNPRHKITKRGQNVTFRCDPISEHNRLYWYRQTLGQGPEFLTYFQNEAQLEKSRLLSDRFSAERPKGSFSTLEIQRTEQGDSAMYLCASSATGAEANEKLFFGSGTQLSVL.

The chain recombines TRBV7-2 with TRBJ2-7; 9 bases fit TRBD2. Germline V gene data show CDR1 as SGHTA and CDR2 as FQGNSA. The length of the CDR3 is 17 residues. Trimming took 1 base from V and 4 from J; bases not matched to a gene: 11. The CDR3 protein is CASSLVSSGLATYEQYF. CDR3 coding DNA: TGTGCCAGCAGCTTAGTAAGCTCTGGACTAGCGACTTACGAGCAGTACTTC.

CDR3 nucleotides: TGTGCCAGCAGCGAAGGGTGGAACTACGAGCAGTACTTC. Amino acids: CASSEGWNYEQYF. The rearrangement links TRBV5-6 to TRBJ2-7; D remains ambiguous. With 4 bases removed from V and 3 bases from J, the gap between germline ends came to 11 bases. Germline V CDR1 and CDR2: SGHDT, YYEEEE. The CDR3 contains 13 residues.

The chain recombines TRBV7-9 with TRBJ1-1; D is possibly TRBD1 (5 bases). The CDR3 consists of 12 residues. Germline values: CDR1 SEHNR, CDR2 FQNEAQ (reference sequence). V gave up 1 base and J gave up 7 bases, with 7 bases separating them. CDR3 nucleotide sequence: TGTGCCAGCAGCTTAGACAGGCTTGAAGCTTTCTTT. Translated: CASSLDRLEAFF. Complete variable domain (other parts from reference TRBV7-9 and TRBJ1-1): DTGVSQNPRHKITKRGQNVTFRCDPISEHNRLYWYRQTLGQGPEFLTYFQNEAQLEKSRLLSDRFSAERPKGSFSTLEIQRTEQGDSAMYLCASSLDRLEAFFGQGTRLTVV.

This chain connects TRBV7-8 to TRBJ2-7; D uncertain. The CDR3 has 13 residues. Looked up from germline, CDR1 is SGHVS and CDR2 is FQNEAQ. V was clipped by 1 base and J by 2 bases, with 6 bases between them. The DNA for the CDR3 is TGTGCCAGCAGCTTAGAACAACCCTACGAGCAGTACTTC. Translating it yields CASSLEQPYEQYF.

This chain joins TRBV4-1 and TRBJ1-2; D uncertain. CDR1 MGHRA and CDR2 YSYEKL come from the germline V gene. Trimming stripped 1 base from V and 5 bases from J, with 14 bases between. The CDR3 covers 15 residues. The CDR3 sequence is CASSQVSASLYGYTF. CDR3 DNA: TGCGCCAGCAGCCAAGTGTCAGCGTCCCTATATGGCTACACCTTC.

This chain links TRBV2 with TRBJ2-7; 7 nucleotides align to TRBD2. There are 14 residues in the CDR3. The V gene's germline CDR1 is SNHLY and CDR2 FYNNEI. The V and J ends lost 6 bases and 3 bases, in that order; junction bases with no gene match: 8. CDR3 in DNA: TGTGCCAGCAGCCCGATCGGGACTATCTACGAGCAGTACTTC. It encodes CASSPIGTIYEQYF.

This sequence joins TRBV6-6 and TRBJ2-1, with no clear D. The V and J ends lost 1 base and 1 base respectively, with 2 bases between them. CDR1 and CDR2 (germline): MNHNY, SVGAGI (reference sequence). The CDR3 runs to 13 residues. The CDR3 loop reads CASSYWSYNEQFF. CDR3 DNA: TGTGCCAGCAGTTACTGGTCCTACAATGAGCAGTTCTTC.

The chain is built from TRBV10-1 and TRBJ1-1, with 7 nucleotides matching TRBD1. CDR1 is WNHNN, CDR2 SYGVQD, per germline (reference sequence). Trimming took 0 bases from V and 11 from J; bases not matched to a gene: 18. The CDR3 is 17 amino acids. CDR3 coding DNA: TGCGCCAGCAGTGAGTCGATCAGTATGGCAGGGGGTATCTTCGCTTTCTTT. Residues: CASSESISMAGGIFAFF.

The V call is TRBV6-5, the J call TRBJ2-6; D is unclear. Trimming removed 8 bases at V and 2 bases at J, with 4 bases between. CDR1 and CDR2 (germline): MNHEY, SVGAGI. The CDR3 covers 12 residues. CDR3: CASLTGANVLTF. In DNA form, the CDR3 reads TGTGCCAGCCTTACTGGGGCCAACGTCCTGACTTTC.

The V and J genes are TRBV7-2 and TRBJ2-5, with 7 bases aligning to TRBD1. The better agreement between TRBJ2-7 and the DNA end casts doubt on the J call. This CDR3 has 15 residues. Germline values: CDR1 SGHTA, CDR2 FQGNSA. The chain's CDR3 is CASSLVGTETYEQYF. The CDR3 bases are TGTGCCAGCAGCTTAGTCGGGACAGAGACCTACGAGCAGTACTTC.

The chain is built from TRBV6-6 and TRBJ2-7, with a tentative D call TRBD1 (5 bases). The V gene lost 6 bases and the J gene lost 1 base, with 10 bases spanning the gap. Germline CDR1 is MNHNY and CDR2 is SVGAGI (reference sequence). The CDR3 has 13 amino acids. The DNA of the CDR3 is TGTGCCAGCAGCCGACAGATTTCCTACGAGCAGTACTTC. Translation: CASSRQISYEQYF.

The chain recombines TRBV4-1 with TRBJ2-7, with D unresolved. The CDR3 is 15 residues long. CDR1 and CDR2 (germline): MGHRA, YSYEKL. Trimming took off 3 bases at V and 0 bases at J, with 12 bases between the two ends. CDR3 in DNA: TGCGCCAGCAGCCAGACGACGGAGAGCTCCTACGAGCAGTACTTC. This encodes CASSQTTESSYEQYF.

This chain links TRBV27 with TRBJ2-7; TRBD1 matches 8 bases. The CDR3 is 16 residues long. Trimming removed 8 bases from V and 3 bases from J; junction bases left unmatched: 15. Germline lookup yields CDR1 MNHEY and CDR2 SMNVEV (reference sequence). The CDR3 nucleotides read TGTGCCAGCGTTGAGTTTAAGGCAGGGGGCATCTACGAGCAGTACTTC. Its translation is CASVEFKAGGIYEQYF.

The CDR3 spells CASSFWAPEGQETQYF. CDR3 bases: TGTGCCAGCAGCTTCTGGGCCCCCGAAGGGCAAGAGACCCAGTACTTC. The V call is TRBV7-9, the J call TRBJ2-5, with no clear D. The CDR3 is made up of 16 amino acids. Trimming shortened V by 3 bases and J by 2 bases, and 16 bases separated the two germline ends. The V gene's germline CDR1 is SEHNR and CDR2 FQNEAQ (reference sequence).

The V and J genes are TRBV4-1 and TRBJ2-3; D call uncertain. Germline V gene data show CDR1 as MGHRA and CDR2 as YSYEKL. The V end was cut by 2 bases, the J end by 6 bases, with 9 bases between. This CDR3 spans 13 amino acids. The CDR3 DNA is TGCGCCAGCAGCCAACCTGGCCGGGATACGCAGTATTTT. This encodes CASSQPGRDTQYF.